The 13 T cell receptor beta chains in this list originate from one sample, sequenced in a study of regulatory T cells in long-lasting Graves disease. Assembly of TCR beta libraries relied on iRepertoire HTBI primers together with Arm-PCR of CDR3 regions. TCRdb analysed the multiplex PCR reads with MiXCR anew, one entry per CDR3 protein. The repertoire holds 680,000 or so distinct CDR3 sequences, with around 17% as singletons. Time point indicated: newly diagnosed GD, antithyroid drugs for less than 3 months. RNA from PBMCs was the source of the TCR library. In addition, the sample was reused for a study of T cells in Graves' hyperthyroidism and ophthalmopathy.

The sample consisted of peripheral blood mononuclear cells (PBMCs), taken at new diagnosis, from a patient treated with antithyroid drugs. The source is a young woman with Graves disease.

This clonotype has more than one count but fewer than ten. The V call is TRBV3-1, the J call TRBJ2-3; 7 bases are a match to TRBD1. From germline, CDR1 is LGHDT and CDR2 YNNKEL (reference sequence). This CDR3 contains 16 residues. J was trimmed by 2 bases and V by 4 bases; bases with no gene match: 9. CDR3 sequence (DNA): TGTGCCAGCAGCCCCGGACAGGCCCGCTCCACAGATACGCAGTATTTT. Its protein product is CASSPGQARSTDTQYF.

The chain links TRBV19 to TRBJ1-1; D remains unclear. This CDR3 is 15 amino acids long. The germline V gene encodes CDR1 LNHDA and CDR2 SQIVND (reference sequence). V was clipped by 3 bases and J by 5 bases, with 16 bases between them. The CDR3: CASSIKVTANTEAFF. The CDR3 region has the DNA TGTGCCAGTAGTATTAAGGTCACCGCGAATACTGAAGCTTTCTTT.

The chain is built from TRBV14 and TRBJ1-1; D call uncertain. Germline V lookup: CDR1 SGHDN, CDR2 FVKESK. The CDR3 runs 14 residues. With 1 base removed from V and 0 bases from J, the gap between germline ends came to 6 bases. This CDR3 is CASSQVHVNTEAFF. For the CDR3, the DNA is TGTGCCAGCAGCCAAGTCCACGTGAACACTGAAGCTTTCTTT.

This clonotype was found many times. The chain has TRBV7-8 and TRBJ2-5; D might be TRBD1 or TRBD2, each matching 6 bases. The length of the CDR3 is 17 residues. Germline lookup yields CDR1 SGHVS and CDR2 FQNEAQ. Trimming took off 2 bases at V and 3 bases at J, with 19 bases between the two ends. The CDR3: CASSLSRGATGKETQYF. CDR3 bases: TGTGCCAGCAGCTTATCCCGCGGGGCGACAGGCAAAGAGACCCAGTACTTC. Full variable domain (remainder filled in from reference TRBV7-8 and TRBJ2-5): GAGVSQSPRYKVAKRGQDVALRCDPISGHVSLFWYQQALGQGPEFLTYFQNEAQLDKSGLPSDRFFAERPEGSVSTLKIQRTQQEDSAVYLCASSLSRGATGKETQYFGPGTRLLVL.

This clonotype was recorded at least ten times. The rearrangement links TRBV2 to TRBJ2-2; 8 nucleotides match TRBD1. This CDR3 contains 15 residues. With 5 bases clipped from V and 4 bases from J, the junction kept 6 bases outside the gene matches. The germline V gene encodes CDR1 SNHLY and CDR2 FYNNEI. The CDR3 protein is CASSPPGQATGELFF. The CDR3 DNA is TGTGCCAGCAGTCCCCCGGGACAGGCCACCGGGGAGCTGTTTTTT.

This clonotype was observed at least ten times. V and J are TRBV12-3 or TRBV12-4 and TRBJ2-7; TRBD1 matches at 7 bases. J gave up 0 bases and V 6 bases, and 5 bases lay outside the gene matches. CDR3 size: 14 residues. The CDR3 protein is CASSPGTVSYEQYF. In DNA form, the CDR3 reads TGTGCCAGCAGCCCCGGGACAGTCTCCTACGAGCAGTACTTC.

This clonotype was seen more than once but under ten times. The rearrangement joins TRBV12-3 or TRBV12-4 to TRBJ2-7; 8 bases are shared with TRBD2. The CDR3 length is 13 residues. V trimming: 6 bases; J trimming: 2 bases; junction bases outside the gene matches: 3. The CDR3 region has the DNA TGTGCCAGCAGACTAGCGGCGACCTACGAGCAGTACTTC. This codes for CASRLAATYEQYF.

CDR3 bases: TGTGCCTGGGCTTCGGGCAGCGTCGCAAATACGCAGTATTTT. Amino acids: CAWASGSVANTQYF. The genes are TRBV30 and TRBJ2-3; no firm D call. The CDR3 is 14 amino acids. Trimming removed 5 bases from V and 7 bases from J, with 19 bases in between. Germline V CDR1 and CDR2: GTSNPN, SVGIG (reference sequence).

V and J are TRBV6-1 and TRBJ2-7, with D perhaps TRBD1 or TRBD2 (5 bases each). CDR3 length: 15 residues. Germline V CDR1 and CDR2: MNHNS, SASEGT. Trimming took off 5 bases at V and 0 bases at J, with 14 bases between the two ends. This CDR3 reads CASSIQRGLSYEQYF. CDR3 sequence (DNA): TGTGCCAGCAGTATCCAACGGGGCCTCTCCTACGAGCAGTACTTC.

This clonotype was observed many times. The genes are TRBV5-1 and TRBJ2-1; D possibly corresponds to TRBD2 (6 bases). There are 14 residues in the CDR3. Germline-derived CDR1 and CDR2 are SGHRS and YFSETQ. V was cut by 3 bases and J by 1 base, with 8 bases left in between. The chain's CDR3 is CASSSLASYNEQFF. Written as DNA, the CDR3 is TGCGCCAGCAGCTCACTAGCTTCCTACAATGAGCAGTTCTTC.

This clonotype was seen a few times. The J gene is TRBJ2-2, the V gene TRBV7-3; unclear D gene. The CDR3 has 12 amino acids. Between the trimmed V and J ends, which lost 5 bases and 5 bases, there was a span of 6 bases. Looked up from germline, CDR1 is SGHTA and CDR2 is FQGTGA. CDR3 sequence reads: CASSIQTGELFF. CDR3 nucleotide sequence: TGTGCCAGCAGCATACAGACCGGGGAGCTGTTTTTT. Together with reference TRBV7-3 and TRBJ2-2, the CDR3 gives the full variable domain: GAGVSQTPSNKVTEKGKYVELRCDPISGHTALYWYRQSLGQGPEFLIYFQGTGAADDSGLPNDRFFAVRPEGSVSTLKIQRTERGDSAVYLCASSIQTGELFFGEGSRLTVL.

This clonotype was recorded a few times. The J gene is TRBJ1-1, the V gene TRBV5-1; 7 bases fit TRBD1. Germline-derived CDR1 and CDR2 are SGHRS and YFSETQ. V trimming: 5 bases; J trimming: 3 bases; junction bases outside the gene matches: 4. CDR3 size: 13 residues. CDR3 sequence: CASRTGQDTEAFF. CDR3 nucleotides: TGCGCCAGCAGGACAGGACAGGACACTGAAGCTTTCTTT.

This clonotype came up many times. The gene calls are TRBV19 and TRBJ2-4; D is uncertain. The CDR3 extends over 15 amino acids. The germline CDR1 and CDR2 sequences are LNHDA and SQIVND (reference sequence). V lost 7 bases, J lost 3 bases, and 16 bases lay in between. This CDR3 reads CASNRAHGGKNIQYF. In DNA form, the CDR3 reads TGTGCCAGTAATAGGGCCCACGGTGGCAAAAACATTCAGTACTTC.